The 30 T cell receptor beta chains presented below share a single source sample, sequenced in a study of T cell responses to AZD1222 COVID-19 vaccine. Only in-frame clones appear in the TCRdb table, and some are missing; sequencing was by immunoSEQ multiplex PCR. The repertoire has about 60,000 clones, around 85% of them found once; the top ten carry roughly a fifth. The specimen comprised peripheral blood, sampled on day 0 of MenACWY control vaccination. These receptors were obtained from an adult in good health.

V gene TRBV28 combines with J gene TRBJ2-4; tentatively, D is TRBD1 (5 bases). The germline V gene encodes CDR1 MDHEN and CDR2 SYDVKM. The CDR3 consists of 13 residues. In DNA, the CDR3 is TGTGCGTGCAGGGCTGAAGCCAAAAACATTCAGTACTTC. This codes for CACRAEAKNIQYF.

In its sample, this clone is medium-sized. V gene TRBV5-4 combines with J gene TRBJ2-1, with D maybe TRBD1 (5 bases). Germline CDR1 is SGHNT and CDR2 is YYREEE (reference sequence). This CDR3 has 16 amino acids. Deletions cut 4 bases from V and 0 bases from J, with 14 bases between. CDR3 protein: CASSRLGAGSYNEQFF. The DNA for the CDR3 is TGTGCCAGCAGCCGGCTAGGGGCCGGCTCCTACAATGAGCAGTTCTTC.

In DNA form, the CDR3 reads TGTGCCAGTAGTCCCCAGGGATTGAACACTGAAGCTTTCTTT. It yields the protein CASSPQGLNTEAFF. The chain uses TRBV19 and TRBJ1-1; weak D call: TRBD1 (5 bases). Germline CDR1 is LNHDA and CDR2 is SQIVND (reference sequence). Trimming left V 5 bases short and J 0 bases short, with 10 bases between. The CDR3 has 14 amino acids. Looking up the rest from reference TRBV19 and TRBJ1-1 gives the full variable domain: DGGITQSPKYLFRKEGQNVTLSCEQNLNHDAMYWYRQDPGQGLRLIYYSQIVNDFQKGDIAEGYSVSREKKESFPLTVTSAQKNPTAFYLCASSPQGLNTEAFFGQGTRLTVV.

The chain recombines TRBV18 with TRBJ2-2; TRBD1 is a possible D gene (6 bases). The CDR3 is 17 residues long. Trimming removed 6 bases at V and 0 bases at J, with 17 bases between. From germline, CDR1 is KGHSH and CDR2 LQKENI. This chain's CDR3 is CASSPRGTGTNTGELFF. CDR3 DNA: TGTGCCAGCTCCCCCCGCGGCACAGGGACGAACACCGGGGAGCTGTTTTTT.

The chain is built from TRBV27 and TRBJ2-7; D may match TRBD1 or TRBD2 (5 bases each). V lost 8 bases and J 2 bases, leaving 7 bases between the germline ends. The germline gives CDR1 MNHEY, CDR2 SMNVEV (reference sequence). This CDR3 has 11 amino acids. The CDR3 loop reads CASGTPYEQYF. CDR3 nucleotides: TGTGCCAGCGGGACCCCCTACGAGCAGTACTTC.

The chain uses TRBV28 and TRBJ1-4, with TRBD1 matching 8 bases. Trimming took 2 bases from V and 8 from J; bases not matched to a gene: 13. From germline, CDR1 is MDHEN and CDR2 SYDVKM. The CDR3 covers 17 residues. The chain's CDR3 is CASSLPPSTGVREKLFF. In DNA, the CDR3 is TGTGCCAGCAGTTTACCCCCCTCGACAGGGGTGAGAGAAAAACTGTTTTTT.

The genes are TRBV6-4 and TRBJ1-2; D gene uncertain. Deletions cut 2 bases from V and 4 bases from J, with 8 bases between. Germline CDR1 reads MRHNA; CDR2 reads SNTAGT. The CDR3 has 13 amino acids. The CDR3 here is CASSDPGFYGYTF. The CDR3 DNA sequence: TGTGCCAGCAGTGACCCCGGCTTCTATGGCTACACCTTC.

This rearrangement joins TRBV21-1 to TRBJ2-7; TRBD2 is taken as the D call from the table, unchecked against the DNA. TRBV21-1 is assigned pseudogene status. The CDR3 has 14 amino acids. This CDR3 is CASSNGGRNYEQYF. The CDR3 DNA reads as TGTGCCAGCAGCAATGGCGGGAGGAATTACGAGCAGTACTTC.

The chain employs TRBV11-2 and TRBJ2-7, with D possibly being TRBD1 or TRBD2 (5 bases each). Trimming cost V 1 base and J 7 bases, with 14 bases left between them. The germline CDR1 and CDR2 sequences are SGHAT and FQNNGV. The CDR3 has 14 residues. The CDR3 DNA reads TGTGCCAGCAGCTTAGTCGTCCCCGGGACGGAGCAGTACTTC. Translating it yields CASSLVVPGTEQYF.

The chain employs TRBV28 and TRBJ2-7, with TRBD1 matching over 8 bases. CDR1 and CDR2 (germline): MDHEN, SYDVKM. The V and J ends lost 5 bases and 2 bases, in that order; junction bases with no gene match: 11. CDR3 length: 16 residues. In nucleotides, the CDR3 is TGTGCCAGCAGTCTGATGCCCGGACAGGGCCCCTACGAGCAGTACTTC. Translating it yields CASSLMPGQGPYEQYF.

This chain joins TRBV4-1 and TRBJ2-1; the D call may be TRBD1 or TRBD2 (6 bases each). V lost 5 bases and J lost 6, with 26 bases in between. The CDR3 covers 18 residues. Looked up from germline, CDR1 is MGHRA and CDR2 is YSYEKL. The CDR3 DNA reads TGCGCCAGCAGCGGACGCCGGACCGGGACACAGGGAGGCAATGAGCAGTTCTTC. Its protein is CASSGRRTGTQGGNEQFF.

The chain recombines TRBV5-3 with TRBJ2-3, with 11 positions matching TRBD2. TRBV5-3 is sorted into the ORF group, with uncertain function. This CDR3 spans 13 amino acids. V gave up 0 bases and J gave up 11 bases; unmatched junction bases: 2. DNA of the CDR3: TGTGCCAGAAGCTTGGCGACTAGCGGGATGCAGTATTTT. Protein: CARSLATSGMQYF.

This chain connects TRBV5-6 to TRBJ2-3, with 12 bases lining up with TRBD2. The ends lost 1 base at V and 5 bases at J; junction bases unmatched: 5. Per germline, CDR1 SGHDT and CDR2 YYEEEE. This CDR3 comprises 16 residues. Written as DNA, the CDR3 is TGTGCCAGCAGCTTGCTCGGACTAGCGGGATTAGATACGCAGTATTTT. This codes for CASSLLGLAGLDTQYF.

V and J are TRBV28 and TRBJ1-2, with a weak D call TRBD1 (6 bases). Trimming took off 5 bases at V and 4 bases at J, with 14 bases between the two ends. In germline, CDR1 is MDHEN, CDR2 SYDVKM. This CDR3 has 14 amino acids. DNA for the CDR3: TGTGCCAGCAGTAACCTACAGGGAATCTATGGCTACACCTTC. This sequence encodes CASSNLQGIYGYTF.

This sequence joins TRBV5-1 and TRBJ2-2; D is unclear. The germline V gene encodes CDR1 SGHRS and CDR2 YFSETQ. The V gene lost 0 bases and the J gene lost 0 bases, with 6 bases spanning the gap. The CDR3 runs 15 residues. CDR3 DNA: TGCGCCAGCAGCTTGGGTCAGACGAACACCGGGGAGCTGTTTTTT. This codes for CASSLGQTNTGELFF.

The rearrangement uses TRBV6-5 and TRBJ2-7; tentatively, D is TRBD2 (5 bases). Germline V gene sequence: CDR1 MNHEY, CDR2 SVGAGI. Trimming removed 0 bases from V and 0 bases from J, with 9 bases in between. This CDR3 is built from 15 residues. CDR3 nucleotides: TGTGCCAGCAGTTACTCGCGGGTACTCTCCTACGAGCAGTACTTC. Translated: CASSYSRVLSYEQYF.

V gene TRBV7-9 combines with J gene TRBJ2-1; 7 bases line up with TRBD1. Germline V CDR1 and CDR2: SEHNR, FQNEAQ (reference sequence). CDR3 length: 17 amino acids. V gave up 1 base and J gave up 2 bases; unmatched junction bases: 8. The CDR3 protein is CASSLVWDRGTYNEQFF. CDR3 DNA: TGTGCCAGCAGCTTAGTATGGGACAGAGGAACCTACAATGAGCAGTTCTTC.

This clone was picked up one time. V gene TRBV5-5 combines with J gene TRBJ2-2, with D possibly being TRBD2 (5 bases). V lost 2 bases and J lost 1, with 9 bases in between. Germline-derived CDR1 and CDR2 are SGHKS and YYEKEE (reference sequence). The length of the CDR3 is 15 residues. Here the CDR3 reads CASSFLAGNTGELFF. In DNA form, the CDR3 reads TGTGCCAGCAGCTTCTTGGCGGGGAACACCGGGGAGCTGTTTTTT.

The gene calls are TRBV7-2 and TRBJ2-1; 11 nucleotides agree with TRBD2. The CDR3 covers 17 residues. Germline assignment: CDR1 SGHTA and CDR2 FQGNSA. J was trimmed by 6 bases and V by 5 bases; bases with no gene match: 12. This chain's CDR3 is CASSPQDLAGGSNEQFF. As DNA, the CDR3 is TGTGCCAGCAGCCCCCAGGATCTAGCGGGAGGTTCCAATGAGCAGTTCTTC.

The chain has TRBV5-6 and TRBJ2-7; 10 nucleotides align to TRBD1. This CDR3 region has 16 residues. The V gene end was trimmed by 3 bases and the J gene end by 3 bases; junction bases not matched to a gene: 9. Germline CDR1 SGHDT, CDR2 YYEEEE. The CDR3 DNA reads as TGTGCCAGCAGCTATAAACCGGGACAGGGGATCTACGAGCAGTACTTC. Translation gives CASSYKPGQGIYEQYF.

The V call is TRBV14, the J call TRBJ1-2; D not certain. The length of the CDR3 is 13 residues. V was shortened by 1 base and J by 8 bases, with 11 bases between the two germline ends. Germline CDR1 reads SGHDN; CDR2 reads FVKESK. The chain's CDR3 is CASSQVPGGGYTF. CDR3 sequence (DNA): TGTGCCAGCAGCCAAGTCCCCGGCGGCGGCTACACCTTC.

This clone was counted between two and nine times. The chain has TRBV21-1 and TRBJ1-2. TRBV21-1 corresponds to a pseudogene. The CDR3 sequence is 10 residues long. The CDR3 loop is CASSKASYTF. In nucleotides, the CDR3 is TGTGCCAGCAGCAAGGCGAGCTACACCTTC.

J is TRBJ2-1 and V is TRBV29-1; D tentatively reads TRBD1 or TRBD2 (5 bases each). Trimming took off 6 bases at V and 6 bases at J, with 15 bases between the two ends. This CDR3 has 13 amino acids. Germline CDR1 is SQVTM and CDR2 is ANQGSEA. Here the CDR3 DNA reads TGCAGCGTGGGTGGGGGTAGCCTCAATGAGCAGTTCTTC. Amino acids: CSVGGGSLNEQFF.

The chain joins TRBV7-8 to TRBJ1-5; TRBD1 aligns across 11 bases. This CDR3 has 17 residues. CDR1 is SGHVS and CDR2 is FQNEAQ in the germline V gene. The V segment lost 1 base and the J segment 7 bases; nucleotides outside the gene matches: 9. CDR3 amino acids: CASSLGRTGGLWQPQHF. CDR3 coding DNA: TGTGCCAGCAGCTTAGGAAGGACAGGGGGCTTGTGGCAGCCCCAGCATTTT.

This clone was picked up one time. This CDR3 is CASSERLIGETQYF. In DNA form, the CDR3 reads TGTGCCAGCAGTGAACGGTTAATTGGGGAGACCCAGTACTTC. The chain employs TRBV2 and TRBJ2-5; no reliable D call. Germline loops: CDR1 SNHLY, CDR2 FYNNEI. Trimming removed 2 bases at V and 5 bases at J, with 12 bases between. The CDR3 is 14 residues long.

This chain uses TRBV28 with TRBJ2-5, with TRBD1 matching 7 bases. This CDR3 region has 14 residues. V shed 3 bases and J 6 bases; nucleotides not matched to a gene: 7. Germline loops: CDR1 MDHEN, CDR2 SYDVKM. The CDR3 loop is CASSLEQGSKTQYF. CDR3 in DNA: TGTGCCAGCAGTTTGGAACAGGGGTCGAAGACCCAGTACTTC.

This rearrangement joins TRBV3-1 (or the pseudogene TRBV3-2) to TRBJ2-7; 11 bases line up with TRBD2. Per the germline V gene, CDR1 is LGHDT and CDR2 is YNNKEL (reference sequence). This CDR3 is 14 amino acids long. The V gene end was trimmed by 2 bases and the J gene end by 9 bases; junction bases not matched to a gene: 6. The CDR3 protein is CASSQTSGSLGQYF. CDR3 coding DNA: TGTGCCAGCAGCCAAACTAGCGGGAGTCTGGGGCAGTACTTC.

The chain combines TRBV7-9 with TRBJ2-3; weak D call: TRBD1 (6 bases). CDR3 length: 13 residues. The germline gives CDR1 SEHNR, CDR2 FQNEAQ (reference sequence). Trimming stripped 3 bases from V and 5 bases from J, with 9 bases between. CDR3 loop: CASSFRGGDTQYF. CDR3 coding DNA: TGTGCCAGCAGCTTCAGAGGGGGAGATACGCAGTATTTT.

The V gene is TRBV6-4, the J gene TRBJ2-2; 10 nucleotides align to TRBD1. Germline-derived CDR1 and CDR2 are MRHNA and SNTAGT. The CDR3 consists of 16 residues. The V segment lost 5 bases and the J segment 1 base; nucleotides outside the gene matches: 4. The CDR3 spells CASSPGTGVNTGELFF. The CDR3 DNA is TGTGCCAGCAGTCCCGGGACAGGGGTGAACACCGGGGAGCTGTTTTTT.

The chain's CDR3 is CASSLEASVSYEQYF. In nucleotides, the CDR3 is TGTGCCAGCAGCTTAGAAGCCTCCGTGTCCTACGAGCAGTACTTC. V usage is TRBV7-2 and J usage is TRBJ2-7; D gene ambiguous. CDR1 SGHTA and CDR2 FQGNSA come from the germline V gene. Trimming shortened V by 1 base and J by 1 base, and 11 bases separated the two germline ends. This CDR3 is built from 15 residues.